Here is one T cell receptor beta chain with its context. The data were taken from a study of shared clonotypes between healthy human individuals. TCRdb keeps only in-frame clones here, not all; method: immunoSEQ multiplex PCR. The data contain hundreds of thousands of clones, 90% to 97% of them seen just once; the ten biggest clones take up approximately 0.1%. Positively selected for CCR7, the CD45RO-negative cells used as naive CD8 cells excluded terminally differentiated effector memory CD45RA+ cells. Germline V lookup: CDR1 SQVTM, CDR2 ANQGSEA. Unmatched junction bases numbered 6, after V lost 1 base and J lost 0 bases. CDR3 size: 16 residues.

Input material: naive CD8+ T cells sorted from blood. The gene calls are TRBV29-1 and TRBJ2-3; 8 nucleotides agree with TRBD2. The source is a woman in her twenties or thirties in good health. The DNA of the CDR3 is TGCAGCGTTGAAGGAGACCGGGAGGGGAGCACAGATACGCAGTATTTT. Residues: CSVEGDREGSTDTQYF.